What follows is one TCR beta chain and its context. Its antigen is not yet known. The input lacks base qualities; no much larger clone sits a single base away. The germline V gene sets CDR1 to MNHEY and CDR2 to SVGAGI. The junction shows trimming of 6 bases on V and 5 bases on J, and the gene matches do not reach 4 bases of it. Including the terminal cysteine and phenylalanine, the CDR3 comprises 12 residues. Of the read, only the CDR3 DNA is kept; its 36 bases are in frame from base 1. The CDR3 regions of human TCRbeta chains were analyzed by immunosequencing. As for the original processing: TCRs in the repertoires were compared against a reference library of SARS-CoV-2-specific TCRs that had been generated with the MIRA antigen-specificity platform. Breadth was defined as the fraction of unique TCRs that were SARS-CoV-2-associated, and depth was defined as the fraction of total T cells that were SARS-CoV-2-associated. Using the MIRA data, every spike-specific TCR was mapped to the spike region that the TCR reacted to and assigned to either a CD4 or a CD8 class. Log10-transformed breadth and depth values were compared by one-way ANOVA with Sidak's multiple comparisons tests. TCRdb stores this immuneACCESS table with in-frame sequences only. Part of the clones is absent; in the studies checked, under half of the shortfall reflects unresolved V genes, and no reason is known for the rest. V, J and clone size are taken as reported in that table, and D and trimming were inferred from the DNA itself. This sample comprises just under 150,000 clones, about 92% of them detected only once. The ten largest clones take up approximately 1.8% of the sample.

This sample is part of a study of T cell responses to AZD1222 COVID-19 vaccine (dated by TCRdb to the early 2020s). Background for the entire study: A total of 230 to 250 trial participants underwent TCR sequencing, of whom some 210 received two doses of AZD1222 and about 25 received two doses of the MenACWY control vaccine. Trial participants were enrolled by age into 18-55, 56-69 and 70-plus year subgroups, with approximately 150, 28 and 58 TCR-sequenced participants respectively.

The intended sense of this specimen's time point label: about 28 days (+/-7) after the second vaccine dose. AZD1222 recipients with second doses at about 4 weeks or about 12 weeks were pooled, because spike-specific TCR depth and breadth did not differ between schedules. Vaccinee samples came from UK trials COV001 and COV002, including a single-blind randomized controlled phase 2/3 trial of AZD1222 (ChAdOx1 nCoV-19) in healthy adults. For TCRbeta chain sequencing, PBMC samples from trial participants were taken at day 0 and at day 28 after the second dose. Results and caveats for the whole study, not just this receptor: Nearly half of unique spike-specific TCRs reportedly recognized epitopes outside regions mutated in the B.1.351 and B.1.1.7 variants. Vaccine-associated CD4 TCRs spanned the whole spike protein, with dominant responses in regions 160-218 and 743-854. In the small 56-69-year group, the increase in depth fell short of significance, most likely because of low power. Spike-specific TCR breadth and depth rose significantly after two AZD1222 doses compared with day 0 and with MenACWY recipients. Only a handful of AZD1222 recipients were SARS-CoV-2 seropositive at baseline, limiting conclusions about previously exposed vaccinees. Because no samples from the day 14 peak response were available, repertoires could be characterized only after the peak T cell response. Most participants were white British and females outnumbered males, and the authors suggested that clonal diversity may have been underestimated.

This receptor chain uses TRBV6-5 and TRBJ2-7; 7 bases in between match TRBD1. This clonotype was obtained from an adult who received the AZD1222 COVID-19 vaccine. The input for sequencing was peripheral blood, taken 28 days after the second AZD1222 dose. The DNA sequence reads TGTGCCAGCAGACAGGGGTTCAACGAGCAGTACTTC. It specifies CASRQGFNEQYF.